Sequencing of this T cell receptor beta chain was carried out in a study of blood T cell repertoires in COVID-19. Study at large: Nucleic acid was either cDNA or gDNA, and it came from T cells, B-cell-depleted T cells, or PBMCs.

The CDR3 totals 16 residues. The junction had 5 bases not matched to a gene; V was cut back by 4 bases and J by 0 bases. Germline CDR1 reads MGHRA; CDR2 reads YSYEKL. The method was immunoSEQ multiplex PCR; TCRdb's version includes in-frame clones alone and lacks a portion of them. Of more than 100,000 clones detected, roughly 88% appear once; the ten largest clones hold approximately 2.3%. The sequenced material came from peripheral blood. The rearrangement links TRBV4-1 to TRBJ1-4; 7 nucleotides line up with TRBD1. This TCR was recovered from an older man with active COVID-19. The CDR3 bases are TGCGCCAGCAGCCGAGGTGGACAGGCAACTAATGAAAAACTGTTTTTT. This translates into CASSRGGQATNEKLFF.